Reported below is one TCR beta chain. Antigen unknown. PCR primers comprised 60 Vbeta and 13 Jbeta primers. Sequencing was performed with immunoSEQ multiplex PCR; in TCRdb, only in-frame clones are kept and a portion is missing. The sample shows some 240,000 clones, approximately 82% of them seen only once. Germline V gene lookup returns CDR1 MNHEY and CDR2 SMNVEV (reference sequence). The V end lost 6 bases, the J end lost 9 bases, and 21 bases lay between the germline ends. CDR3 length equals 14 residues. Those who donated were healthy bone marrow donors. This record comes from a study of cytomegalovirus exposure and HLA in healthy donors. Study-level findings and limits: For most TCR beta V segments, an earlier analysis put the productive rate at about 87% or about 30% of the time. Sequencing likely caused a cluster of highly shared sequence variants.

This rearrangement joins TRBV27 to TRBJ2-7, with D possibly matching TRBD2 (6 bases). The receptor was isolated from a male donor in good health and CMV-seronegative. The sequenced material came from PBMCs. The CDR3 is CASSSLGDSKGQYF. The CDR3, as DNA: TGTGCCAGCAGCTCCCTAGGGGACTCTAAGGGGCAGTACTTC.